This T cell receptor beta chain was sequenced for a study of OX40 agonist ivuxolimab in advanced cancers. Across the study: Patients were roughly 81% male with ages roughly 23 to 79, mean 60.

Profiled with immunoSEQ multiplex PCR; TCRdb holds only in-frame clones, not every one. Of 58,000 or so clones listed, roughly 80% are singletons. Concerning this clone itself: The target antigen is unknown.

The ends were cut back, 7 bases at V and 6 bases at J, with 15 bases in the middle. The CDR3 loop spans 14 amino acids. CDR1 is MNHGY, CDR2 SVAAGI, per germline. Study conclusions and caveats: Clonal expansion was among the lowest in partial responders at 0.1-3.0 mg/kg, especially CD8+. The work left the antigen specificity of expanded peripheral T cells undetermined.

The source was CD4+ or CD8+ T cells sorted from blood, collected in a trial of the OX40 agonist ivuxolimab. This chain connects TRBV6-9 to TRBJ1-4; D might be TRBD1 (5 bases). The sequence was collected from an adult with an advanced solid tumor such as melanoma, head and neck, liver or kidney cancer. CDR3 amino acids: CASNQGGGYEKLFF. CDR3 in DNA: TGTGCCAGCAACCAGGGTGGGGGGTATGAAAAACTGTTTTTT.